This TCR beta chain was documented in a study of T cell responses to AZD1222 COVID-19 vaccine. Study findings and constraints: It should be noted that donors were predominantly white British and more often female, and clonal diversity was possibly underestimated.

With 5 bases clipped from V and 4 bases from J, the junction kept 6 bases outside the gene matches. The CDR3 loop spans 15 amino acids. Germline CDR1 reads MNHEY; CDR2 reads SMNVEV (reference sequence). Measured with immunoSEQ multiplex PCR; TCRdb has only the in-frame clones, and not every one. The top ten clones hold around 2.9% of a sample with about 120,000 clones, 85% to 90% of them seen once. For this clone: What it recognizes is unknown.

The chain combines TRBV27 with TRBJ2-3; TRBD1 agrees at 10 bases. The receptor comes from an adult who received the AZD1222 COVID-19 vaccine. Specimen: peripheral blood, collected 28 days after the second AZD1222 dose. The CDR3 nucleotides read TGTGCCAGCAGTCCCCTCGGGACAGGGGCAGATACGCAGTATTTT. Residues: CASSPLGTGADTQYF.